These 29 T cell receptor beta chains were all obtained from the same sample, sequenced in a study of blood T cell repertoires in COVID-19. Clones were read by immunoSEQ multiplex PCR, and TCRdb kept only the in-frame ones, dropping some. There are 87,000 or so clones in the sample; 88% occur only once, and over 8.5% lies in the top ten. Material for sequencing was peripheral blood. The receptors were gathered from a man older than 75 with acute or convalescent COVID-19.

This chain uses TRBV6-6 with TRBJ1-2; 7 bases match TRBD1. V trimming: 8 bases; J trimming: 8 bases; junction bases outside the gene matches: 2. This CDR3 is 10 amino acids long. CDR1 is MNHNY and CDR2 is SVGAGI in the germline V gene (reference sequence). CDR3 bases: TGTGCCAGCGAGGGGGCCGGCTACACCTTC. The encoded protein is CASEGAGYTF.

The chain has TRBV6-1 and TRBJ1-3; no clear D gene. V dropped 0 bases and J dropped 4 bases, with 10 bases sitting between them. Germline CDR1 is MNHNS and CDR2 is SASEGT. This CDR3 is built from 15 residues. CDR3: CASSEAEGAGNTIYF. The CDR3 region has the DNA TGTGCCAGCAGTGAAGCGGAGGGAGCCGGAAACACCATATATTTT.

Written as DNA, the CDR3 is TGTGCCGGGGGCGGGGGGGCCCAGCCCCAGCATTTT. Translation gives CAGGGGAQPQHF. This chain joins TRBV19 and TRBJ1-5, with D possibly TRBD1 on 6 matching bases. The V gene lost 11 bases and the J gene lost 7 bases, with 15 bases spanning the gap. CDR3 length: 12 residues. The germline gives CDR1 LNHDA, CDR2 SQIVND (reference sequence).

V gene TRBV12-5 combines with J gene TRBJ1-1, with D unclear. CDR3 length equals 13 residues. V was shortened by 7 bases and J by 5 bases, with 14 bases between the two germline ends. Per germline, CDR1 LGHNT and CDR2 FRNRAP. In nucleotides, the CDR3 is TGTGCTAGTGCCCAAAAGGAGGCGACTGAAGCTTTCTTT. It encodes CASAQKEATEAFF.

This chain joins TRBV19 and TRBJ1-2; TRBD1 agrees at 7 bases. The CDR3 totals 15 residues. Germline CDR1 is LNHDA and CDR2 is SQIVND (reference sequence). With V trimmed by 1 base and J by 5 bases, 7 bases remained unmatched. The CDR3 loop reads CASSIGAGGPYGYTF. The CDR3 DNA follows: TGTGCCAGTAGTATAGGGGCAGGGGGTCCGTATGGCTACACCTTC.

The chain recombines TRBV6-5 with TRBJ1-2, with TRBD1 matching 9 bases. The ends lost 11 bases at V and 5 bases at J; junction bases unmatched: 6. This CDR3 is 12 amino acids long. From germline, CDR1 is MNHEY and CDR2 SVGAGI. DNA of the CDR3: TGTGCCGGCGGACAGGGGAGTTATGGCTACACCTTC. Amino acid sequence: CAGGQGSYGYTF.

The chain uses TRBV29-1 and TRBJ1-2; D is uncertain. The germline V gene has CDR1 SQVTM and CDR2 ANQGSEA. Trimming shortened V by 0 bases and J by 5 bases, and 10 bases separated the two germline ends. The CDR3 consists of 13 residues. The chain's CDR3 is CSVEDRRKYGYTF. CDR3 in DNA: TGCAGCGTTGAAGATCGCAGGAAATATGGCTACACCTTC.

This clone was seen only once. The gene calls are TRBV24-1 and TRBJ2-5; 7 bases match TRBD2. V lost 3 bases to trimming and J lost 5 bases; unmatched junction nucleotides: 14. The CDR3 length is 17 residues. Germline V gene lookup returns CDR1 KGHDR and CDR2 SFDVKD. CDR3 sequence reads: CATSDSGQGGRLETQYF. DNA for the CDR3: TGTGCCACCAGTGATAGCGGGCAGGGAGGGAGGTTGGAGACCCAGTACTTC.

The rearrangement joins TRBV12-3 or TRBV12-4 to TRBJ2-5, with TRBD1 matching 7 bases. The V gene end was trimmed by 5 bases and the J gene end by 13 bases; junction bases not matched to a gene: 10. This CDR3 spans 12 amino acids. This CDR3 reads CASSTGTAASYF. The CDR3 DNA reads TGTGCCAGCAGTACCGGGACAGCGGCTTCGTACTTC.

This sequence joins TRBV7-9 and TRBJ2-2; no clear D gene. Germline-derived CDR1 and CDR2 are SEHNR and FQNEAQ (reference sequence). V lost 7 bases and J 3 bases, leaving 9 bases between the germline ends. CDR3 length: 13 amino acids. The CDR3: CASTHRDTGELFF. For the CDR3, the DNA is TGTGCCAGCACCCACCGGGACACCGGGGAGCTGTTTTTT.

The CDR3 reads CASSLQGAYYEQYF. CDR3 nucleotides: TGTGCCAGCAGTTTACAGGGGGCTTACTACGAGCAGTACTTC. The rearrangement links TRBV28 to TRBJ2-7, with 8 bases lining up with TRBD1. Germline CDR1 reads MDHEN; CDR2 reads SYDVKM. V was pared by 2 bases and J by 3 bases, with 3 bases of the junction left unmatched. The CDR3 sequence is 14 residues long.

V and J are TRBV6-5 and TRBJ1-5, with 9 bases fitting TRBD1. This CDR3 has 15 amino acids. V trimming: 6 bases; J trimming: 4 bases; junction bases outside the gene matches: 7. Looked up from germline, CDR1 is MNHEY and CDR2 is SVGAGI. The CDR3 is CASRGDRAENQPQHF. CDR3 nucleotides: TGTGCCAGCAGGGGGGACAGGGCCGAGAATCAGCCCCAGCATTTT.

The V gene is TRBV6-5, the J gene TRBJ2-7; 9 bases line up with TRBD1. The CDR3 loop spans 15 amino acids. J gave up 5 bases and V 6 bases, and 11 bases lay outside the gene matches. Germline lookup yields CDR1 MNHEY and CDR2 SVGAGI. The CDR3 bases are TGTGCCAGCAGCCGACCGGGACAGGGTCTAAACGAGCAGTACTTC. Translated, it gives CASSRPGQGLNEQYF.

The gene calls are TRBV6-5 and TRBJ2-1; no definite D call. Trimming took off 8 bases at V and 0 bases at J, with 11 bases between the two ends. This CDR3 is built from 14 residues. In germline, CDR1 is MNHEY, CDR2 SVGAGI. Here the CDR3 reads CASALESSYNEQFF. CDR3 sequence (DNA): TGTGCCAGCGCACTTGAGAGCTCCTACAATGAGCAGTTCTTC.

This chain uses TRBV7-9 with TRBJ2-7; 8 bases agree with TRBD2. From germline, CDR1 is SEHNR and CDR2 FQNEAQ (reference sequence). The CDR3 runs to 15 residues. The J segment lost 0 bases and the V segment lost 5 bases, leaving 6 bases of the junction unmatched. The CDR3 here is CASSRSGGSSYEQYF. The CDR3 DNA is TGTGCCAGCAGCCGAAGCGGGGGAAGCTCCTACGAGCAGTACTTC.

The count of this clone is one. The J gene is TRBJ2-3, the V gene TRBV5-1; the D gene is possibly TRBD2 (7 bases). CDR1 is SGHRS, CDR2 YFSETQ, per germline. The CDR3 extends over 15 amino acids. Trimming took 4 bases from V and 9 from J, leaving 21 bases between them. CDR3 sequence (DNA): TGCGCCAGCAGCATAACGGGAGGTCCCCAGGGGACGCAGTATTTT. Its protein is CASSITGGPQGTQYF.

The chain has TRBV5-1 and TRBJ2-7; 7 positions agree with TRBD1. CDR3 length: 14 amino acids. V trimming: 3 bases; J trimming: 6 bases; junction bases outside the gene matches: 9. In germline, CDR1 is SGHRS, CDR2 YFSETQ. Written as DNA, the CDR3 is TGCGCCAGCAGCTCCGCCGGACAGGAGTCCGAGCAGTACTTC. Residues: CASSSAGQESEQYF.

The chain couples TRBV6-6 to TRBJ2-7; 9 positions agree with TRBD1. Germline CDR1 and CDR2: MNHNY and SVGAGI (reference sequence). This CDR3 is built from 14 residues. Trimming took 6 bases from V and 4 from J; bases not matched to a gene: 7. The CDR3 bases are TGTGCCAGCAGCGTGGGACAGGGAGGGTACGAGCAGTACTTC. Amino acid sequence: CASSVGQGGYEQYF.

The J gene is TRBJ1-2, the V gene TRBV11-2; 8 nucleotides align to TRBD1. The CDR3 runs to 14 residues. The germline gives CDR1 SGHAT, CDR2 FQNNGV. Trimming took 5 bases from V and 2 from J; bases not matched to a gene: 4. Written as DNA, the CDR3 is TGTGCCAGCAGCATAGGACAGGGAAACTATGGCTACACCTTC. It encodes CASSIGQGNYGYTF. Full variable domain (missing parts from reference TRBV11-2 and TRBJ1-2): EAGVAQSPRYKIIEKRQSVAFWCNPISGHATLYWYQQILGQGPKLLIQFQNNGVVDDSQLPKDRFSAERLKGVDSTLKIQPAKLEDSAVYLCASSIGQGNYGYTFGSGTRLTVV.

The rearrangement joins TRBV6-5 to TRBJ1-1; D is perhaps TRBD1 (5 bases). The V end lost 4 bases, the J end lost 0 bases, and 12 bases lay between the germline ends. The CDR3 is 15 amino acids. Germline V CDR1 and CDR2: MNHEY, SVGAGI. The CDR3 DNA sequence: TGTGCCAGCAGTTCCTCGGGGGGGATGAACACTGAAGCTTTCTTT. Its translation is CASSSSGGMNTEAFF.

This chain uses TRBV12-3 or TRBV12-4 with TRBJ1-6; the D is unclear. This CDR3 spans 13 amino acids. The V and J ends lost 3 bases and 7 bases respectively, with 7 bases between them. The CDR3 DNA is TGTGCCAGCAGTTTTTCGGGAAATTCACCCCTCCACTTT. This sequence encodes CASSFSGNSPLHF.

The V call is TRBV18, the J call TRBJ1-2; 7 bases match TRBD1. The CDR3 has 16 residues. Germline V CDR1 and CDR2: KGHSH, LQKENI. V shed 0 bases, J shed 0 bases, and the junction held 4 bases outside the gene matches. This CDR3 reads CASSPPTTGTNYGYTF. The CDR3 DNA reads as TGTGCCAGCTCACCACCTACGACAGGGACTAACTATGGCTACACCTTC. The complete variable domain, with remaining parts taken from reference TRBV18 and TRBJ1-2, reads NAGVMQNPRHLVRRRGQEARLRCSPMKGHSHVYWYRQLPEEGLKFMVYLQKENIIDESGMPKERFSAEFPKEGPSILRIQQVVRGDSAAYFCASSPPTTGTNYGYTFGSGTRLTVV.

The chain is built from TRBV5-6 and TRBJ1-2; no reliable D call. V dropped 2 bases and J dropped 3 bases, with 11 bases sitting between them. CDR1 and CDR2 (germline): SGHDT, YYEEEE. The CDR3 is made up of 14 amino acids. The DNA of the CDR3 is TGTGCCAGCAGCTTCGGAGGAACCGACTATGGCTACACCTTC. This encodes CASSFGGTDYGYTF.

This clone was seen a few times. The CDR3 sequence is CASTPEGANTEAFF. The CDR3 DNA is TGTGCCAGCACCCCCGAGGGGGCCAACACTGAAGCTTTCTTT. V and J are TRBV2 and TRBJ1-1, with TRBD1 matching 7 bases. There are 14 residues in the CDR3. Trimming removed 7 bases from V and 2 bases from J; junction bases left unmatched: 7. Germline V gives CDR1 SNHLY, CDR2 FYNNEI.

V is TRBV6-6 and J is TRBJ1-1; D may be TRBD1 (5 bases). Trimming pared 6 bases from V and 4 bases from J, leaving 12 bases between. The CDR3 covers 13 residues. Germline CDR1 and CDR2: MNHNY and SVGAGI (reference sequence). In DNA form, the CDR3 reads TGTGCCAGCAGCCTTGGGGGGAGCACTGAAGCTTTCTTT. Translation gives CASSLGGSTEAFF.

The chain employs TRBV12-5 and TRBJ2-5; 14 nucleotides line up with TRBD2. The CDR3 totals 18 residues. Germline V gene sequence: CDR1 LGHNT, CDR2 FRNRAP. J gave up 5 bases and V 2 bases, and 10 bases lay outside the gene matches. The CDR3 DNA follows: TGTGCTAGTGGTTTGTCCCTGACTAGCGGGGGGGTGGTGGAGACCCAGTACTTC. It specifies CASGLSLTSGGVVETQYF.

The rearrangement uses TRBV12-3 or TRBV12-4 and TRBJ1-5, with D perhaps matching TRBD1 (5 bases). The V end was cut by 3 bases, the J end by 5 bases, with 8 bases between. The CDR3 runs 13 residues. CDR3 sequence: CASSLTDDQPQHF. Here the CDR3 DNA reads TGTGCCAGCAGTTTGACAGACGATCAGCCCCAGCATTTT.

The chain carries TRBV12-1 and TRBJ2-1; TRBD2 reflects the table's D call only, with no check against the DNA. TRBV12-1 is termed a pseudogene. The CDR3 spans 16 residues. CDR3 sequence reads: CASRPGLAGFYNEQFF. The CDR3 DNA is TGTGCCAGCAGACCGGGACTAGCGGGGTTCTACAATGAGCAGTTCTTC.

The chain uses TRBV7-3 and TRBJ2-1; 11 positions agree with TRBD2. Germline V gives CDR1 SGHTA, CDR2 FQGTGA. The CDR3 is made up of 16 amino acids. The V segment lost 5 bases and the J segment 7 bases; nucleotides outside the gene matches: 10. CDR3 nucleotides: TGTGCCAGCAGCCCCACTAGCGGGGGATCCCTAAATGAGCAGTTCTTC. Its translation is CASSPTSGGSLNEQFF.